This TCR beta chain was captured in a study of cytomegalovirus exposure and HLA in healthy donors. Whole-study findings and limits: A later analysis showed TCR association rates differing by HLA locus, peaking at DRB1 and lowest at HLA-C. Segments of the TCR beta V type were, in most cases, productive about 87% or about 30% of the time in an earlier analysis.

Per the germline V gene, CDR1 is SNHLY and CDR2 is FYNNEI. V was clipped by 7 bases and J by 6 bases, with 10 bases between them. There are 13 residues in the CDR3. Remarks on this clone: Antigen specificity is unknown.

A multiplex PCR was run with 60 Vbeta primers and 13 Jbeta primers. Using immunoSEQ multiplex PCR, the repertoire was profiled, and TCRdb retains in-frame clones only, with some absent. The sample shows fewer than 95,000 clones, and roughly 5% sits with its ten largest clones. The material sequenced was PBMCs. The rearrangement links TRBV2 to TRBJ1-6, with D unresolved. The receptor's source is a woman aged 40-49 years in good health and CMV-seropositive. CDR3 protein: CASTPRSNSPLHF. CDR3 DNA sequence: TGTGCCAGCACCCCAAGGAGTAATTCACCCCTCCACTTT.